This T cell receptor (beta chain) originates from a study of cytomegalovirus exposure and HLA in healthy donors. Study-wide context: An early data release held around 80 million unique TCRs from HLA-typed donors. Notes on the study in general: The productive fraction for most TCR beta V segments was about 87% or about 30% in an earlier analysis. As immune exposure information, only CMV serostatus was available.

This CDR3 region has 14 residues. V was cut by 1 base and J by 9 bases, with 13 bases left in between. The germline CDR1 and CDR2 sequences are SSHAT and FNYEAQ (reference sequence). With respect to this clone: The antigen remains undetermined.

Primers for the PCR totalled 60 Vbeta and 13 Jbeta. Method: immunoSEQ multiplex PCR; TCRdb's copy keeps in-frame clones and lacks some. The profile covers some 220,000 clones, with just over 75% appearing a single time and approximately 2.6% taken by the ten largest. This chain joins TRBV7-7 and TRBJ2-1; TRBD2 might be the D (5 bases). The sequenced material came from PBMCs. This receptor was obtained from a woman in her sixties in good health and CMV-seropositive. CDR3 residues: CASSLELASPEQFF. DNA of the CDR3: TGTGCCAGCAGCTTAGAATTAGCGAGCCCTGAGCAGTTCTTC.